This note documents a single TCR beta chain sequence. Its matching antigen is unknown. As for treatment: roughly 18 received Ad26.COV2.S at low or high dose, single or two shots; about 5 received placebo; per-sample allocation not given. It was on day 63 after the first vaccine or placebo injection that samples were taken. The data were taken from a study of Ad26.COV2.S vaccination and SARS-CoV-2 variants. General study findings and limits: Participants in the vaccine arm had higher spike-specific TCR breadth; placebo recipients had lower.

Repertoires were generated with immunoSEQ multiplex PCR, while TCRdb's copy carries only in-frame clones and drops some. The repertoire holds some 300,000 clones, with about 86% as singletons. The V gene's germline CDR1 is SGHTA and CDR2 FQGNSA. V was shortened by 4 bases and J by 2 bases, with 7 bases between the two germline ends. The CDR3 extends over 13 amino acids. The material was peripheral blood, obtained in a trial of Ad26.COV2.S vaccine versus placebo. The chain links TRBV7-2 to TRBJ2-3; TRBD2 is a possible D gene (5 bases). This sequence was found in a person aged 18-60 years who received the Ad26.COV2.S COVID-19 vaccine or a placebo. CDR3 nucleotide sequence: TGTGCCAGCAGCTCCCGGGACACAGATACGCAGTATTTT. This encodes CASSSRDTDTQYF.